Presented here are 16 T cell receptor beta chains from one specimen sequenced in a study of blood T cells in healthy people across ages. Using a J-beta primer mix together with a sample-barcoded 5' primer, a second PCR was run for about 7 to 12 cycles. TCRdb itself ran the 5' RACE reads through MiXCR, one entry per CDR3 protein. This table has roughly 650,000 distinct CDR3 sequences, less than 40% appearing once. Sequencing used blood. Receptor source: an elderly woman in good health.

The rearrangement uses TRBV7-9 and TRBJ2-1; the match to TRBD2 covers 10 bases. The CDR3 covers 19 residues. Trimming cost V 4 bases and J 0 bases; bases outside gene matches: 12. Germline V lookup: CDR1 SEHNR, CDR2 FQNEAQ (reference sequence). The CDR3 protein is CASSSERDTSGASYNEQFF. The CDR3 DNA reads TGTGCCAGCAGCTCCGAACGTGATACTAGCGGGGCCTCCTACAATGAGCAGTTCTTC.

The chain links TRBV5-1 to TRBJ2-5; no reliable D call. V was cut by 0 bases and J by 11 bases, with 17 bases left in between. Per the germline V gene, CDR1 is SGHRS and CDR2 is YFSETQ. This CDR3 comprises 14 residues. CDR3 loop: CASSLEPRRNEQYF. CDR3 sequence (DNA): TGCGCCAGCAGCTTGGAACCCCGTCGGAATGAGCAGTACTTC.

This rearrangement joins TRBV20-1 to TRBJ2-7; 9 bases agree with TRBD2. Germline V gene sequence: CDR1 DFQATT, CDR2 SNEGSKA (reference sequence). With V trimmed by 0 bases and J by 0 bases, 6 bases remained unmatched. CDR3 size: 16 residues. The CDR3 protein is CSARDVASGDSYEQYF. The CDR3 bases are TGCAGTGCTAGAGATGTGGCTAGCGGGGACTCCTACGAGCAGTACTTC.

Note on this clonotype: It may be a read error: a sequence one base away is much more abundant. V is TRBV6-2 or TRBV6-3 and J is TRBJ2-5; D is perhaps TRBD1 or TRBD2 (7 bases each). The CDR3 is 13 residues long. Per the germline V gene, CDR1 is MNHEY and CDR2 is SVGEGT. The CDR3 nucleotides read TGTGCCAGCCTCAGGGGGGGTTCGAAGACCCGGTACTTC. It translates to CASLRGGSKTRYF.

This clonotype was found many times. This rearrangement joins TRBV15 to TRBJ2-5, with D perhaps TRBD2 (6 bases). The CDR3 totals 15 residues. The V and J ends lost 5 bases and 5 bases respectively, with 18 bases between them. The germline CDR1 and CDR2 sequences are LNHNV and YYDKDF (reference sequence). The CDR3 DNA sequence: TGTGCCACCAGCCGGGACTCACATTTCGGGGAGACCCAGTACTTC. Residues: CATSRDSHFGETQYF.

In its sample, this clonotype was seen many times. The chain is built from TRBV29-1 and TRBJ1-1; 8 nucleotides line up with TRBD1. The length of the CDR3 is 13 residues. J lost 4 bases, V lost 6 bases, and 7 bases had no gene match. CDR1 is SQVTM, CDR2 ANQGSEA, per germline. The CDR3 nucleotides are TGCAGCGTCGATGGACAGGGCTTCACTGAAGCTTTCTTT. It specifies CSVDGQGFTEAFF.

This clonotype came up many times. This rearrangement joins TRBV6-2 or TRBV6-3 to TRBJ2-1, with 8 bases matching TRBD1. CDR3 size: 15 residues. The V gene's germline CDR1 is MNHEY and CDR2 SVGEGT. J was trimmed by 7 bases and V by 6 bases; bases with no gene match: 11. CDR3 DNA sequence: TGTGCCAGCAGGACCGGGACAGGTTCGTGGAATGAGCAGTTCTTC. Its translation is CASRTGTGSWNEQFF.

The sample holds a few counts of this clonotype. In nucleotides, the CDR3 is TGTGCCAGCAGCAAAGGGGATCAGCCCCAGCATTTT. Amino acids: CASSKGDQPQHF. This sequence joins TRBV21-1 and TRBJ1-5. TRBV21-1 corresponds to a pseudogene. The CDR3 extends over 12 amino acids.

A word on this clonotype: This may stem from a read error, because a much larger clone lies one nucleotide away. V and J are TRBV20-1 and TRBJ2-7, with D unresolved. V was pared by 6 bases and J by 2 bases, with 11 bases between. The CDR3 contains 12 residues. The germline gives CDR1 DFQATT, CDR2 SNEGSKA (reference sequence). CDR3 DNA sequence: TGCAGTGCCCCCCGGCCGACCTACGAGCAGTACTTC. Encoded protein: CSAPRPTYEQYF.

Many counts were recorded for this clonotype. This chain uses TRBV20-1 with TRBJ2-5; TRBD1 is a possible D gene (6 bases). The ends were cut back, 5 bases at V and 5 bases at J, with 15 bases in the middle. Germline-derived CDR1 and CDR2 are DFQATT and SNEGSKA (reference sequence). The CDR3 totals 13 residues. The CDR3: CSAPITGRETQYF. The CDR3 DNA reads TGCAGTGCTCCCATCACAGGGCGGGAGACCCAGTACTTC.

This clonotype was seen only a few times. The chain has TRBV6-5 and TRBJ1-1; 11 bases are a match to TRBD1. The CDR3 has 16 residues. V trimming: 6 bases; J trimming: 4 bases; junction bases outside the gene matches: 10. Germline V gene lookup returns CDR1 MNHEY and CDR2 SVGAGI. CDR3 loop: CASSQATGTGGTEAFF. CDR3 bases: TGTGCCAGCAGCCAGGCGACCGGGACAGGGGGCACTGAAGCTTTCTTT.

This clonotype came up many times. The DNA for the CDR3 is TGTGCCAGCCTGGGTCTCCTCGGGACTAGCAATCGTCAGCCAGATACGCAGTATTTT. This translates into CASLGLLGTSNRQPDTQYF. The chain is built from TRBV27 and TRBJ2-3; 9 nucleotides line up with TRBD2. CDR3 length: 19 residues. Germline values: CDR1 MNHEY, CDR2 SMNVEV (reference sequence). V lost 8 bases to trimming and J lost 4 bases; unmatched junction nucleotides: 22.

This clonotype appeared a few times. In DNA form, the CDR3 reads TGTGCCAGCAGCTTAGTCGGTCAGAAGGGCTATAATTCACCCCTCCACTTT. Amino acids: CASSLVGQKGYNSPLHF. The chain has TRBV7-9 and TRBJ1-6; unclear D gene. V lost 1 base to trimming and J lost 3 bases, with 13 bases between them. CDR3 length: 17 residues. Per the germline V gene, CDR1 is SEHNR and CDR2 is FQNEAQ (reference sequence).

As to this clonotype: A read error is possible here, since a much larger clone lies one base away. The CDR3 DNA sequence: TGTGCCAGCAGCGTAGAAACCGGGGAGCGGTTTTTT. Residues: CASSVETGERFF. This chain links TRBV9 with TRBJ2-2; tentatively, D is TRBD2 (5 bases). In germline, CDR1 is SGDLS, CDR2 YYNGEE. This CDR3 comprises 12 residues.

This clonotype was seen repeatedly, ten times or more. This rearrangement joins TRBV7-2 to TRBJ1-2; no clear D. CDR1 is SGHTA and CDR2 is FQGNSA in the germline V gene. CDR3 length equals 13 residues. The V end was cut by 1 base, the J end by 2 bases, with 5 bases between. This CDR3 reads CASSLGRNYGYTF. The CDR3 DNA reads TGTGCCAGCAGCTTAGGCAGGAACTATGGCTACACCTTC.

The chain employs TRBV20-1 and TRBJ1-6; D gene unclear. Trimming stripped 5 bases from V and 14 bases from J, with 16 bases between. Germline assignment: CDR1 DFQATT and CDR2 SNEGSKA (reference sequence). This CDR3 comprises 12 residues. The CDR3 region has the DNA TGCAGTGCTCTAGTTGGGGTTTGGTCCCTCCACTTT. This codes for CSALVGVWSLHF.